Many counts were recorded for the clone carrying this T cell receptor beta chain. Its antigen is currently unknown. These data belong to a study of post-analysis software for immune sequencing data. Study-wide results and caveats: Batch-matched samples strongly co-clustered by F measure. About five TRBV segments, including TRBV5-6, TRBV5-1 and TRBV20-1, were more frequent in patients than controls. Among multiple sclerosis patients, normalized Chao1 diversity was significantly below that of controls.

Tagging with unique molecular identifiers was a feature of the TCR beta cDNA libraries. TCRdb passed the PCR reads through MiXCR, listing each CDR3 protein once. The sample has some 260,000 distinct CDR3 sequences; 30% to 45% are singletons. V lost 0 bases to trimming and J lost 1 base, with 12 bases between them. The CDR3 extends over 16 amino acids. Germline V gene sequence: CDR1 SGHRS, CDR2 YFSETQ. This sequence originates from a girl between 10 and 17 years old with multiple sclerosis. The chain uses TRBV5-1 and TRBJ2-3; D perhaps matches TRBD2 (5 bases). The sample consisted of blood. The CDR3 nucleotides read TGCGCCAGCAGCTTGGCTTTGGGAGTAGGCACAGATACGCAGTATTTT. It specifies CASSLALGVGTDTQYF.